This TCR beta chain was sequenced during a study of T cells in Graves' hyperthyroidism and ophthalmopathy. This CDR3 has 13 amino acids. Germline V gene data show CDR1 as MNHEY and CDR2 as SVGAGI. Trimming took off 0 bases at V and 7 bases at J, with 7 bases between the two ends. Amplification of TCR beta CDR3 regions used RNA as the template. First-round RT-PCR of the TCR CDR3 relied on the HTBI primer set. One entry per CDR3 protein, called by TCRdb with MiXCR from the multiplex PCR reads. The table records some 350,000 distinct CDR3 sequences, 15% to 20% of them present only once. Ten or more counts support this clonotype.

The sequencing sample was made of blood. This chain joins TRBV6-5 and TRBJ1-5; D call uncertain. The TCR originated in a woman between 18 and 29 years old with Graves' hyperthyroidism. DNA of the CDR3: TGTGCCAGCAGTTACTCCTGGGGACAGCCCCAGCATTTT. Translation gives CASSYSWGQPQHF.